These 16 T cell receptor beta chains came from one sample sequenced in a study of blood T cells in healthy people across ages. The authors ran a second PCR of 7 to 11 cycles using a sample-barcoded 5' primer and a J-beta primer mix. TCRdb analysed the 5' RACE reads with MiXCR anew, one entry per CDR3 protein. The table lists some 890,000 distinct CDR3 sequences, 25% to 30% of them singletons. These data also featured in a second study, about T cells of mothers and their children.

The sample consisted of blood. The receptors shown here come from a woman between 40 and 55 years old in good health.

This clonotype was counted at least ten times. V is TRBV7-9 and J is TRBJ2-4, with D unclear. The germline CDR1 and CDR2 sequences are SEHNR and FQNEAQ (reference sequence). The length of the CDR3 is 14 residues. V was cut by 0 bases and J by 6 bases, with 9 bases left in between. CDR3 amino acids: CASSLADPPNIQYF. Here the CDR3 DNA reads TGTGCCAGCAGCTTAGCGGACCCGCCAAACATTCAGTACTTC.

This clonotype was detected ten times or more. The J gene is TRBJ1-4, the V gene TRBV20-1, with a weak D call TRBD1 (6 bases). Germline-derived CDR1 and CDR2 are DFQATT and SNEGSKA (reference sequence). Trimming took 5 bases from V and 2 from J, leaving 15 bases between them. The CDR3 totals 15 residues. Written as DNA, the CDR3 is TGCAGTGCTCCCTCACACAGGGTCACTAATGAAAAACTGTTTTTT. This gives the protein CSAPSHRVTNEKLFF.

This clonotype was seen many times. The chain is built from TRBV28 and TRBJ1-5; D gene ambiguous. Germline lookup yields CDR1 MDHEN and CDR2 SYDVKM. The CDR3 covers 13 residues. V was clipped by 4 bases and J by 0 bases, with 4 bases between them. CDR3 amino acids: CASSSDSNQPQHF. Written as DNA, the CDR3 is TGTGCCAGCAGTTCAGATAGCAATCAGCCCCAGCATTTT.

This clonotype was seen repeatedly, ten times or more. The chain recombines TRBV29-1 with TRBJ1-2; weak D call: TRBD1 (6 bases). This CDR3 comprises 14 residues. Germline loops: CDR1 SQVTM, CDR2 ANQGSEA. V lost 4 bases and J 2 bases, leaving 14 bases between the germline ends. The CDR3 nucleotides read TGCAGCGTTGGGCGACGACAGGCAAACTATGGCTACACCTTC. Amino acid sequence: CSVGRRQANYGYTF.

As concerns this clonotype: This may be a read error, as it is one base from a much larger clone. The chain recombines TRBV5-6 with TRBJ2-4; D may be TRBD1 or TRBD2 (5 bases each). CDR3 length equals 15 residues. The germline CDR1 and CDR2 sequences are SGHDT and YYEEEE. Here the CDR3 reads CASSSRQLAKNTQYF. The CDR3 DNA sequence: TGTGCCAGCAGCTCGCGACAGCTAGCCAAAAACACTCAGTACTTC.

The V and J genes are TRBV12-3 or TRBV12-4 and TRBJ1-1, with a tentative D call TRBD1 (5 bases). The length of the CDR3 is 13 residues. The germline V and J ends were trimmed by 3 bases and 7 bases, with 12 bases remaining between them. CDR3 region: CASSFGGRGEAFF. The CDR3, as DNA: TGTGCCAGCAGTTTTGGGGGGAGAGGTGAAGCTTTCTTT.

This clonotype was observed a handful of times. The CDR3: CASRGQGIIEAFF. CDR3 nucleotides: TGTGCCAGCAGGGGACAGGGAATTATTGAAGCTTTCTTT. The chain carries TRBV7-9 and TRBJ1-1; 9 bases agree with TRBD1. V lost 6 bases to trimming and J lost 7 bases; unmatched junction nucleotides: 6. The CDR3 runs to 13 residues. Looked up from germline, CDR1 is SEHNR and CDR2 is FQNEAQ (reference sequence).

The rearrangement links TRBV14 to TRBJ2-7; 8 nucleotides align to TRBD2. The V segment lost 1 base and the J segment 7 bases; nucleotides outside the gene matches: 9. Per germline, CDR1 SGHDN and CDR2 FVKESK. The CDR3 consists of 15 residues. In DNA form, the CDR3 reads TGTGCCAGCAGCCAAGGAGCAGGGACTAGTTGGGAGCAGTACTTC. Its translation: CASSQGAGTSWEQYF. Full variable domain (outside the CDR3, taken from reference TRBV14 and TRBJ2-7): EAGVTQFPSHSVIEKGQTVTLRCDPISGHDNLYWYRRVMGKEIKFLLHFVKESKQDESGMPNNRFLAERTGGTYSTLKVQPAELEDSGVYFCASSQGAGTSWEQYFGPGTRLTVT.

This chain uses TRBV2 with TRBJ1-2, with TRBD1 matching 7 bases. With V trimmed by 4 bases and J by 3 bases, 5 bases remained unmatched. The CDR3 runs to 14 residues. From germline, CDR1 is SNHLY and CDR2 FYNNEI. CDR3 DNA: TGTGCCAGCAGTGTAGGGGGCGCGGACTATGGCTACACCTTC. Translated, it gives CASSVGGADYGYTF.

This clonotype was detected a few times. The rearrangement links TRBV5-1 to TRBJ2-5; the D gene is possibly TRBD1 (6 bases). Germline V lookup: CDR1 SGHRS, CDR2 YFSETQ. V lost 7 bases and J lost 2, with 9 bases in between. CDR3 length: 12 residues. CDR3 in DNA: TGCGCCAGCGCCGGACAGCAAGAGACCCAGTACTTC. Protein: CASAGQQETQYF.

With regard to this clonotype: Compared with germline, one end of the junction differs, possibly owing to a read error. The rearrangement links TRBV10-2 to TRBJ1-1, with 8 nucleotides matching TRBD1. This CDR3 has 13 residues. Germline values: CDR1 WSHSY, CDR2 SAAADI. CDR3 region: CTSREDRGTEAFF. As DNA, the CDR3 is TGCACCAGCAGGGAAGACAGGGGTACTGAAGCTTTCTTT.

This clonotype was picked up many times. This rearrangement joins TRBV12-3 or TRBV12-4 to TRBJ1-2; possibly TRBD1 for D (6 bases). The ends were cut back, 3 bases at V and 6 bases at J, with 20 bases in the middle. The CDR3 sequence is 16 residues long. The CDR3 spells CASSLGRSLDRNGYTF. For the CDR3, the DNA is TGTGCCAGCAGTTTGGGGCGATCTTTGGACAGAAATGGCTACACCTTC.

In this sample, this clonotype turned up a few times. The chain carries TRBV29-1 and TRBJ2-2; D gene uncertain. Germline CDR1 reads SQVTM; CDR2 reads ANQGSEA. Trimming cost V 4 bases and J 1 base, with 7 bases left between them. This CDR3 is built from 13 residues. The CDR3 DNA is TGCAGCGTTGTCACCAGGAACACCGGGGAGCTGTTTTTT. This codes for CSVVTRNTGELFF.

This chain uses TRBV5-5 with TRBJ2-7; 7 bases are shared with TRBD1. This CDR3 spans 15 amino acids. Losses at the gene ends were 4 bases for V and 0 bases for J; bases not matched to a gene: 7. Germline assignment: CDR1 SGHKS and CDR2 YYEKEE (reference sequence). The CDR3 region is CASSLEDRSSYEQYF. The CDR3 coding sequence is TGTGCCAGCAGCCTCGAGGACAGGTCCTCCTACGAGCAGTACTTC.

The V gene is TRBV6-2 or TRBV6-3, the J gene TRBJ1-1; no definite D call. Trimming left V 2 bases short and J 1 base short, with 11 bases between. The germline CDR1 and CDR2 sequences are MNHEY and SVGEGT. The length of the CDR3 is 15 residues. The CDR3 DNA follows: TGTGCCAGCAGTTACACGTTCCCGAAGAACACTGAAGCTTTCTTT. Protein product: CASSYTFPKNTEAFF.

This clonotype was observed a handful of times. The junction differs from germline at one of its ends, possibly a read error. The chain links TRBV4-3 to TRBJ1-2; D uncertain. This CDR3 region has 16 residues. Germline-derived CDR1 and CDR2 are LGHNA and YSLEER. The CDR3 nucleotides are TGCGTCAGCAGCCAAGATCGCGTCAGCCTTAACTATGGCTACACCTTC. Its protein is CVSSQDRVSLNYGYTF.